Each of the 32 T cell receptor beta chains below was sequenced from the same sample in a study of shared clonotypes between healthy human individuals. Generated by immunoSEQ multiplex PCR, the TCRdb table keeps only in-frame clones and is missing some. The table records fewer than 1.8 million clones, less than 99% of them present only once. Sample: naive CD4+ T cells sorted from blood. The subset was: CD45RA+ positively selected. These receptors were collected from a man aged 25-45 years in good health.

The chain uses TRBV28 and TRBJ1-1; D uncertain. Deletions cut 6 bases from V and 1 base from J, with 18 bases between. This CDR3 is built from 16 residues. CDR1 and CDR2 (germline): MDHEN, SYDVKM. CDR3 amino acids: CASRPSPEGWNTEAFF. The CDR3 nucleotides are TGTGCCAGCAGACCATCTCCCGAAGGTTGGAACACTGAAGCTTTCTTT.

The chain employs TRBV29-1 and TRBJ2-1, with D possibly matching TRBD1 (5 bases). Germline V gene sequence: CDR1 SQVTM, CDR2 ANQGSEA. This CDR3 is 11 amino acids long. V shed 7 bases and J shed 1 base, with 5 bases lying between them. In DNA, the CDR3 is TGCAGCGCAGGGTCCTACAATGAGCAGTTCTTC. This gives the protein CSAGSYNEQFF.

V usage is TRBV18 and J usage is TRBJ2-3, with 8 bases matching TRBD2. The CDR3 length is 18 residues. With 1 base clipped from V and 2 bases from J, the junction kept 11 bases outside the gene matches. Germline V gives CDR1 KGHSH, CDR2 LQKENI. The CDR3 sequence is CASSPLSRLAGNTDTQYF. CDR3 bases: TGTGCCAGCTCACCACTCTCCCGGTTAGCGGGGAACACAGATACGCAGTATTTT.

The CDR3 bases are TGTGCCAGCAGTGCCCCGGGGAAAGAGACCCAGTACTTC. Translating it yields CASSAPGKETQYF. V usage is TRBV2 and J usage is TRBJ2-5, with a possible D match to TRBD2 (5 bases). V shed 4 bases and J shed 3 bases, with 9 bases lying between them. CDR1 SNHLY and CDR2 FYNNEI come from the germline V gene. The CDR3 has 13 residues.

The V gene is TRBV6-5, the J gene TRBJ2-4, with 10 bases lining up with TRBD1. Germline CDR1 and CDR2: MNHEY and SVGAGI. The V segment lost 6 bases and the J segment 6 bases; nucleotides outside the gene matches: 8. The CDR3 extends over 15 amino acids. CDR3 DNA sequence: TGTGCCAGCAGGACGGACAGGGGGTTTGGAAACATTCAGTACTTC. Amino acids: CASRTDRGFGNIQYF.

V gene TRBV4-1 combines with J gene TRBJ1-1; 7 bases are shared with TRBD1. The CDR3 extends over 17 amino acids. The germline gives CDR1 MGHRA, CDR2 YSYEKL. After removal of 1 base from V and 2 bases from J, the junction contained 10 bases not matched to a gene. The CDR3 sequence: CASSQVVQGNRNTEAFF. The CDR3 region has the DNA TGCGCCAGCAGCCAAGTAGTACAGGGGAATAGAAACACTGAAGCTTTCTTT.

This CDR3 reads CASSPQTRNSGNTIYF. The CDR3 DNA follows: TGTGCCAGCAGCCCCCAGACGAGAAACTCTGGAAACACCATATATTTT. The genes are TRBV7-2 and TRBJ1-3; D is unclear. Deletions cut 5 bases from V and 0 bases from J, with 14 bases between. Germline lookup yields CDR1 SGHTA and CDR2 FQGNSA. This CDR3 contains 16 residues.

V is TRBV19 and J is TRBJ2-2; the match to TRBD1 covers 7 bases. Germline V gene data show CDR1 as LNHDA and CDR2 as SQIVND (reference sequence). The V segment lost 11 bases and the J segment 3 bases; nucleotides outside the gene matches: 6. The CDR3 length is 13 residues. The CDR3 DNA is TGTGCCGCTCCTGACAGGGACACCGGGGAGCTGTTTTTT. This sequence encodes CAAPDRDTGELFF.

The gene calls are TRBV18 and TRBJ1-1; unclear D gene. The length of the CDR3 is 12 residues. Germline CDR1 and CDR2: KGHSH and LQKENI. V lost 3 bases, J lost 6 bases, and 8 bases lay in between. This CDR3 is CASSPRHSEAFF. The CDR3 nucleotides read TGTGCCAGCTCACCTCGGCACTCTGAAGCTTTCTTT.

Remarks on this clone: The same CDR3 arises from other DNA sequences in this sample as well. This rearrangement joins TRBV5-6 to TRBJ2-1, with D uncertain. CDR1 is SGHDT, CDR2 YYEEEE, per germline. The CDR3 runs 12 residues. The V end was cut by 0 bases, the J end by 5 bases, with 3 bases between. CDR3 in amino acids: CASSLADNEQFF. Here the CDR3 DNA reads TGTGCCAGCAGCTTGGCTGACAATGAGCAGTTCTTC. Full variable domain (missing parts from reference TRBV5-6 and TRBJ2-1): DAGVTQSPTHLIKTRGQQVTLRCSPKSGHDTVSWYQQALGQGPQFIFQYYEEEERQRGNFPDRFSGHQFPNYSSELNVNALLLGDSALYLCASSLADNEQFFGPGTRLTVL.

This chain connects TRBV11-1 to TRBJ2-7; weak D call: TRBD1 (6 bases). V was shortened by 6 bases and J by 2 bases, with 17 bases between the two germline ends. In germline, CDR1 is SGHAT, CDR2 FQDESV (reference sequence). The CDR3 is 15 residues long. Written as DNA, the CDR3 is TGTGCCAGCAGAAACCCCGACAGGAAACCCTACGAGCAGTACTTC. This translates into CASRNPDRKPYEQYF.

About this clone: The same CDR3 is also encoded by other DNA sequences in this sample. CDR3 protein: CASSSTSGRAGEQFF. The CDR3 DNA reads TGTGCCAGCAGCTCAACTAGCGGGAGGGCTGGTGAGCAGTTCTTC. V usage is TRBV11-2 and J usage is TRBJ2-1; 13 bases fit TRBD2. Trimming cost V 4 bases and J 9 bases; bases outside gene matches: 6. The length of the CDR3 is 15 residues. Germline V lookup: CDR1 SGHAT, CDR2 FQNNGV.

J is TRBJ2-3 and V is TRBV29-1; 10 nucleotides line up with TRBD2. V shed 7 bases and J 4 bases; nucleotides not matched to a gene: 5. The CDR3 covers 13 residues. Germline CDR1 and CDR2: SQVTM and ANQGSEA. The CDR3 nucleotides are TGCAGCGCCCCAGCGGGAGGGCCAGATACGCAGTATTTT. Translating gives CSAPAGGPDTQYF.

V is TRBV15 and J is TRBJ1-1, with D tentatively TRBD1 (5 bases). CDR1 LNHNV and CDR2 YYDKDF come from the germline V gene (reference sequence). This CDR3 has 13 amino acids. Trimming removed 3 bases at V and 7 bases at J, with 12 bases between. The CDR3 nucleotides read TGTGCCACCAGCAGTCACCCTGGGGGTGAAGCTTTCTTT. Protein: CATSSHPGGEAFF.

J is TRBJ1-5 and V is TRBV6-5, with D possibly TRBD1 on 6 matching bases. The V gene lost 6 bases and the J gene lost 4 bases, with 10 bases spanning the gap. The length of the CDR3 is 13 residues. CDR1 and CDR2 from the germline V gene are MNHEY and SVGAGI. DNA of the CDR3: TGTGCCAGCAGGATGGACAGTAATCAGCCCCAGCATTTT. This encodes CASRMDSNQPQHF.

The rearrangement uses TRBV5-4 and TRBJ2-1; D tentatively reads TRBD1 or TRBD2 (5 bases each). CDR3 length: 16 residues. The germline V gene has CDR1 SGHNT and CDR2 YYREEE (reference sequence). V was cut by 4 bases and J by 7 bases, with 21 bases left in between. CDR3 nucleotide sequence: TGTGCCAGCAGCCAACCGCACAGGACTCGACCTAATGAGCAGTTCTTC. This codes for CASSQPHRTRPNEQFF.

V and J are TRBV12-5 and TRBJ1-2, with D possibly being TRBD1 (5 bases). Germline-derived CDR1 and CDR2 are LGHNT and FRNRAP. There are 15 residues in the CDR3. Trimming left V 6 bases short and J 2 bases short, with 16 bases between. CDR3 nucleotides: TGTGCTAGTGGAAACCCGGGGGAAGACAACTATGGCTACACCTTC. Residues: CASGNPGEDNYGYTF.

V gene TRBV28 combines with J gene TRBJ2-7, with TRBD1 matching 8 bases. Germline CDR1 and CDR2: MDHEN and SYDVKM. This CDR3 comprises 16 residues. The junction had 14 bases not matched to a gene; V was cut back by 5 bases and J by 5 bases. The CDR3: CASSAGSTGAWDEQYF. In DNA, the CDR3 is TGTGCCAGCAGTGCTGGATCGACAGGGGCATGGGACGAGCAGTACTTC.

The rearrangement links TRBV28 to TRBJ2-1, with TRBD2 matching 7 bases. Germline V lookup: CDR1 MDHEN, CDR2 SYDVKM. V dropped 5 bases and J dropped 4; count of bases not matched to a gene: 11. The CDR3 is 16 residues long. The CDR3 DNA sequence: TGTGCCAGCAGTCCCCTGCGTGGCGGGAGTTACAATGAGCAGTTCTTC. Protein sequence: CASSPLRGGSYNEQFF.

V and J are TRBV18 and TRBJ2-5; the match to TRBD1 covers 7 bases. There are 19 residues in the CDR3. V dropped 4 bases and J dropped 0; count of bases not matched to a gene: 17. Looked up from germline, CDR1 is KGHSH and CDR2 is LQKENI. DNA of the CDR3: TGTGCCAGCTCACTACCAGTTATTCGGGACAGCCAGTACCAAGAGACCCAGTACTTC. This gives the protein CASSLPVIRDSQYQETQYF.

J is TRBJ2-7 and V is TRBV28; 8 positions agree with TRBD1. CDR1 and CDR2 (germline): MDHEN, SYDVKM. There are 14 residues in the CDR3. The V gene end was trimmed by 3 bases and the J gene end by 4 bases; junction bases not matched to a gene: 5. The CDR3 nucleotides read TGTGCCAGCAGTTTTGAGGACAGGGCATACGAGCAGTACTTC. It translates to CASSFEDRAYEQYF. The full variable domain, in which reference TRBV28 and TRBJ2-7 provide the parts outside the CDR3, is DVKVTQSSRYLVKRTGEKVFLECVQDMDHENMFWYRQDPGLGLRLIYFSYDVKMKEKGDIPEGYSVSREKKERFSLILESASTNQTSMYLCASSFEDRAYEQYFGPGTRLTVT.

This chain connects TRBV9 to TRBJ2-3; D remains unclear. CDR1 and CDR2 from the germline V gene are SGDLS and YYNGEE. V gave up 2 bases and J gave up 4 bases, with 11 bases separating them. The CDR3 extends over 14 amino acids. The CDR3 sequence: CASSVGVVPDTQYF. As DNA, the CDR3 is TGTGCCAGCAGCGTCGGAGTTGTCCCAGATACGCAGTATTTT.

J is TRBJ1-3 and V is TRBV2, with unresolved D. Germline V gives CDR1 SNHLY, CDR2 FYNNEI. Trimming removed 5 bases from V and 4 bases from J, with 12 bases in between. The CDR3 runs 14 residues. In DNA form, the CDR3 reads TGTGCCAGCAGTAGTCTTAGCGGAGGAAACACCATATATTTT. It yields the protein CASSSLSGGNTIYF.

This clone was picked up one time. The chain combines TRBV18 with TRBJ2-5, with a weak D call TRBD2 (5 bases). CDR1 and CDR2 (germline): KGHSH, LQKENI. The CDR3 runs 11 residues. V dropped 8 bases and J dropped 6 bases, with 10 bases sitting between them. The CDR3 DNA sequence: TGTGCCAGCCACAGCGGACAGACCCAGTACTTC. This translates into CASHSGQTQYF.

This clone has only one observation. The rearrangement uses TRBV2 and TRBJ2-3; 11 bases line up with TRBD2. V lost 10 bases to trimming and J lost 0 bases; unmatched junction nucleotides: 9. Germline V gives CDR1 SNHLY, CDR2 FYNNEI. The CDR3 totals 16 residues. In DNA form, the CDR3 reads TGTGCCACCGGGACTAGCGGAACCCTTAGCACAGATACGCAGTATTTT. It translates to CATGTSGTLSTDTQYF.

The chain recombines TRBV7-3 with TRBJ2-1; the match to TRBD2 covers 8 bases. Germline values: CDR1 SGHTA, CDR2 FQGTGA. CDR3 length equals 17 residues. The trim removed 2 bases at V and 0 bases at J, leaving 6 bases unmatched. CDR3 in amino acids: CASSLFFRGGSYNEQFF. In DNA, the CDR3 is TGTGCCAGCAGCTTATTCTTCCGGGGGGGCTCCTACAATGAGCAGTTCTTC.

V is TRBV4-2 and J is TRBJ2-7; 7 nucleotides agree with TRBD1. CDR1 is LGHNA, CDR2 YNFKEQ, per germline. V lost 0 bases, J lost 4 bases, and 12 bases stayed unmatched. The CDR3 runs 17 residues. In DNA, the CDR3 is TGTGCCAGCAGCCAAGAAGTCTGGCAGGGGGAAGAGTACGAGCAGTACTTC. This codes for CASSQEVWQGEEYEQYF.

This clone was seen a single time. The rearrangement uses TRBV6-6 and TRBJ2-2; D not resolved. With 4 bases removed from V and 5 bases from J, the gap between germline ends came to 11 bases. CDR1 MNHNY and CDR2 SVGAGI come from the germline V gene (reference sequence). This CDR3 has 14 residues. This chain's CDR3 is CASSSRPGTGELFF. The CDR3, as DNA: TGTGCCAGCAGTTCCCGACCTGGTACCGGGGAGCTGTTTTTT.

V is TRBV29-1 and J is TRBJ2-5; 10 bases are shared with TRBD1. This CDR3 comprises 14 residues. Trimming removed 6 bases from V and 5 bases from J; junction bases left unmatched: 9. Looked up from germline, CDR1 is SQVTM and CDR2 is ANQGSEA. The CDR3 loop reads CSVVRTGGVETQYF. DNA of the CDR3: TGCAGCGTAGTAAGGACAGGGGGGGTCGAGACCCAGTACTTC.

The genes are TRBV18 and TRBJ2-2; D may be TRBD1 (6 bases). The V gene's germline CDR1 is KGHSH and CDR2 LQKENI. V was clipped by 2 bases and J by 7 bases, with 11 bases between them. This CDR3 spans 14 amino acids. CDR3 nucleotide sequence: TGTGCCAGCTCACCAAGTCGAGGGGGCGGGGAGCTGTTTTTT. It encodes CASSPSRGGGELFF.

Regarding this clone: The sample carries other DNA sequences with the same CDR3. The chain recombines TRBV5-1 with TRBJ2-5; D not certain. Germline-derived CDR1 and CDR2 are SGHRS and YFSETQ. This CDR3 comprises 12 residues. The ends were cut back, 4 bases at V and 3 bases at J, with 7 bases in the middle. The CDR3 loop reads CASSLEKETQYF. CDR3 sequence (DNA): TGCGCCAGCAGCCTAGAGAAAGAGACCCAGTACTTC.

The chain employs TRBV6-1 and TRBJ1-5, with unresolved D. The V and J ends lost 4 bases and 0 bases respectively, with 13 bases between them. Germline assignment: CDR1 MNHNS and CDR2 SASEGT. The CDR3 sequence is 16 residues long. In nucleotides, the CDR3 is TGTGCCAGCAGTGCGGCGTCAGGTTATAGCAATCAGCCCCAGCATTTT. It specifies CASSAASGYSNQPQHF.